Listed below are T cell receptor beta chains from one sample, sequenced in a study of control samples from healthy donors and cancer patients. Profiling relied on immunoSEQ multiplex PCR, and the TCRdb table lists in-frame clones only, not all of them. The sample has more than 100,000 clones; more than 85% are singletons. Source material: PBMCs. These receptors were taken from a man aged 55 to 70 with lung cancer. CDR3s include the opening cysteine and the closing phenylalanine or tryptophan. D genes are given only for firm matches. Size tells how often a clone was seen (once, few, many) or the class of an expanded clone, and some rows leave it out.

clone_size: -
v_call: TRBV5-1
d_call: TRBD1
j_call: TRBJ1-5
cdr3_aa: CASSTSTGGNQPQHF
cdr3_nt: TGCGCCAGCAGCACCTCGACAGGGGGCAATCAGCCCCAGCATTTT

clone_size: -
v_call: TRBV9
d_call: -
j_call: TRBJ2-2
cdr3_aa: CASTASTNTGELFF
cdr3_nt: TGTGCCAGCACCGCTAGTACGAACACCGGGGAGCTGTTTTTT

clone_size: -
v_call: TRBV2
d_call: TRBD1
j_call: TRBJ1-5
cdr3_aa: CASSEAERGPFPQHF
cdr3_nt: TGTGCCAGCAGTGAAGCTGAGAGGGGGCCTTTCCCCCAGCATTTT

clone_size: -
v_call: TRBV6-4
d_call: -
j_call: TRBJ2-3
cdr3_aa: CASRHRGATDTQYF
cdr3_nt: TGTGCCAGCAGGCATCGGGGGGCCACAGATACGCAGTATTTT

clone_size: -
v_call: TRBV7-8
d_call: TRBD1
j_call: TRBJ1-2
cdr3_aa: CASSARQGSGYGYTF
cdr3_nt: TGTGCCAGCAGCGCAAGACAGGGAAGTGGATATGGCTACACCTTC

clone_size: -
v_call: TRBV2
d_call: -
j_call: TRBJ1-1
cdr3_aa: CASPGGEGMNTEAFF
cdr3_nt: TGTGCCAGCCCGGGAGGGGAAGGGATGAACACTGAAGCTTTCTTT

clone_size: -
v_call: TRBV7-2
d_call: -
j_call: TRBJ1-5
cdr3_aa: CASSRPGNQPQHF
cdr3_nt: TGTGCCAGCAGCCGACCGGGCAATCAGCCCCAGCATTTT

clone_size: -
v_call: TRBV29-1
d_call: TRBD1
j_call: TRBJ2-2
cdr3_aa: CSVEVPSTGAFPTGELFF
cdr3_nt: TGCAGCGTTGAAGTTCCATCAACAGGGGCGTTTCCCACCGGGGAGCTGTTTTTT

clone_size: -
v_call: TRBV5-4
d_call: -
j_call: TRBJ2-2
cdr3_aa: CASSLGDRNTGELFF
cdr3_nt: TGTGCCAGCAGCTTGGGCGACAGGAACACCGGGGAGCTGTTTTTT

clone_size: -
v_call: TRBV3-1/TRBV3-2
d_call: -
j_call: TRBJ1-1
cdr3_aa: CASSQGGDIEAFF
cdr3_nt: TGTGCCAGCAGCCAAGGGGGAGATATAGAAGCTTTCTTT

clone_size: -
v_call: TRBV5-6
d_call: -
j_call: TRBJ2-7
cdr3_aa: CASSLVGGRNEQYF
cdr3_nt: TGTGCCAGCAGCTTGGTAGGAGGGAGGAACGAGCAGTACTTC

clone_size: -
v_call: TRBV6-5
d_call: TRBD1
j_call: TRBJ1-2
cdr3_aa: CASEIQGAGGYTF
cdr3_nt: TGTGCCAGCGAGATACAGGGGGCGGGTGGCTACACCTTC

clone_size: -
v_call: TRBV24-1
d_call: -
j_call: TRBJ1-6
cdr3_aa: CATSDEGRNSPLHF
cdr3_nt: TGTGCCACCAGTGATGAGGGGAGAAATTCACCCCTCCACTTT

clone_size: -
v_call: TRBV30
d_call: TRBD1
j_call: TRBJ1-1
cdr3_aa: CAWSRTGRAFF
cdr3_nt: TGTGCCTGGAGCCGGACAGGGAGGGCTTTCTTT

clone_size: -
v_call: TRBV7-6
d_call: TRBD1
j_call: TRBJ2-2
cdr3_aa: CASSFAGTDNTGELFF
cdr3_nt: TGTGCCAGCAGCTTTGCCGGGACAGATAACACCGGGGAGCTGTTTTTT

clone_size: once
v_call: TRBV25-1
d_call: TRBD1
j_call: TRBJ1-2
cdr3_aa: CASSETGEMEGYGYTF
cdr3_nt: TGTGCCAGCAGTGAAACAGGGGAAATGGAAGGCTATGGCTACACCTTC

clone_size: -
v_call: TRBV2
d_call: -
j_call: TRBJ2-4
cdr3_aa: CASSAGGENIQYF
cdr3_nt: TGTGCCAGCTCTGCCGGGGGAGAAAACATTCAGTACTTC

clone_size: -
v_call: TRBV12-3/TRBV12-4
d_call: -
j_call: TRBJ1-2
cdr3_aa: CASSLLQNYGYTF
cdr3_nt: TGTGCCAGCAGTTTACTCCAGAACTATGGCTACACCTTC

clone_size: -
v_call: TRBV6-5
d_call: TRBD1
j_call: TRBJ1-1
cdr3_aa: CASSLQGFNTEAFF
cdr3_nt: TGTGCCAGCAGTCTACAGGGGTTTAACACTGAAGCTTTCTTT

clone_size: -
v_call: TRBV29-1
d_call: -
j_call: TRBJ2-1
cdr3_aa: CSVETGGQFF
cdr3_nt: TGCAGCGTTGAAACCGGCGGGCAGTTCTTC

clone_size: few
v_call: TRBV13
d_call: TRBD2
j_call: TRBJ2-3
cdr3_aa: CASSLRLAGDTDTQYF
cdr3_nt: TGTGCCAGCAGCTTAAGACTAGCGGGGGACACAGATACGCAGTATTTT

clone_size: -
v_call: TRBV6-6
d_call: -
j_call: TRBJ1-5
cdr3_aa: CASKPDRTSNQPQHF
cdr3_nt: TGTGCCAGCAAGCCCGACAGGACTAGCAATCAGCCCCAGCATTTT

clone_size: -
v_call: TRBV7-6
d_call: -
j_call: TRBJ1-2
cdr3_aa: CASSERGRGSYGYTF
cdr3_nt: TGTGCCAGCAGCGAACGTGGAAGGGGGAGCTATGGCTACACCTTC

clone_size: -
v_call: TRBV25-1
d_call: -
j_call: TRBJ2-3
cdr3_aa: CASSEYKLGDLNTQYF
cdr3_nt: TGTGCCAGCAGTGAATACAAACTTGGGGACTTAAATACGCAGTATTTT

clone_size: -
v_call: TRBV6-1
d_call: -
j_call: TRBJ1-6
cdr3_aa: CASSEALRSSYNSPLHF
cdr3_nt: TGTGCCAGCAGTGAAGCGCTTCGCAGCTCCTATAATTCACCCCTCCACTTT

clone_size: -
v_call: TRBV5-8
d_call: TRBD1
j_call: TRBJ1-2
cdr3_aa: CASSPSGQGPYNYGYTF
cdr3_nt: TGTGCCAGCAGCCCCTCTGGACAGGGGCCTTACAACTATGGCTACACCTTC